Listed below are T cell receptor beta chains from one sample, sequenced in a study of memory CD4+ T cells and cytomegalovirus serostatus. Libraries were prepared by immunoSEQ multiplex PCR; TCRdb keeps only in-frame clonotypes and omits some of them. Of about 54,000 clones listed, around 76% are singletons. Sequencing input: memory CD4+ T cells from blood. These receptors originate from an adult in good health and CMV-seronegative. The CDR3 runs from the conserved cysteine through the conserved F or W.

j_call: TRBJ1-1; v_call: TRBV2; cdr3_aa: CASSVGGVTEAFF
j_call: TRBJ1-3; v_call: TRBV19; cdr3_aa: CASSIGAATPSGSTIYF
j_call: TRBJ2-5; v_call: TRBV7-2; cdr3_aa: CASSFLATQQETQYF
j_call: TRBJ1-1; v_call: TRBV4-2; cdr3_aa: CASTSGTGRGTEAFF
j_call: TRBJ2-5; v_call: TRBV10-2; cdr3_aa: CASSIIEETQYF
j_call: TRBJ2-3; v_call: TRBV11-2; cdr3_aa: CASSPNTGTRREYF
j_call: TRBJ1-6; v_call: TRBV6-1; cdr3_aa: CASNEGARNSPLHF
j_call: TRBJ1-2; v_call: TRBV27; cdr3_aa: CASRPSGANYGYTF
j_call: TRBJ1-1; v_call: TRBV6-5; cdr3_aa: CASSYTGGTEAFF
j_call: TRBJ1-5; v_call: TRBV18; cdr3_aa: CASSPRGGGQPQHF
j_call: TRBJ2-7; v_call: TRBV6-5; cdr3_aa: CASSYSPSGEQYF
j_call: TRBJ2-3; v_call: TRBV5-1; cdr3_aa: CASSLLGGRGTDTQYF
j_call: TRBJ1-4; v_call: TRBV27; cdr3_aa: CASRPDRGANEKLFF
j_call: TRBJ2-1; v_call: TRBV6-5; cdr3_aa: CASRPSGLRNEQFF
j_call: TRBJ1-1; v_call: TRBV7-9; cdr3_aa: CASSLDLSNTEAFF
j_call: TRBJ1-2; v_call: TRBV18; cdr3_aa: CASSPFELEGNYGYTF
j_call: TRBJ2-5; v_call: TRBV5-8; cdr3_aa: CASSLYGNGETQYF
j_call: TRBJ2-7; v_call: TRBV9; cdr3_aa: CASSVQGTSYEQYF
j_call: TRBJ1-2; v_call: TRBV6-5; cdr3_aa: CASRLDRVGYGYTF
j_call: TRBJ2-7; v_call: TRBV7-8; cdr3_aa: CASSLGRSYEQYF
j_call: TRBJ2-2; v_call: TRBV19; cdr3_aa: CASSISGVAGELFF
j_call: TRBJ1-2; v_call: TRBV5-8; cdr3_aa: CASSLTGAKGYTF
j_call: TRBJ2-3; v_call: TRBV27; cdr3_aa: CASSSRRAGTSTDTQYF
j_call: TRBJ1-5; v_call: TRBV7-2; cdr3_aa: CASSPLGGNSNQPQHF
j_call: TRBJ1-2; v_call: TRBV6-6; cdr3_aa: CASSYSQRDGYTF
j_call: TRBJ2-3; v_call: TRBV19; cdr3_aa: CASSTPTRNTDTQYF
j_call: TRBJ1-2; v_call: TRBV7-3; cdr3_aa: CASSARSGGYTF
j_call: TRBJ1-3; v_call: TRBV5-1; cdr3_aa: CASSSGVAGNTIYF
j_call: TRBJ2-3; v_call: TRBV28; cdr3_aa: CASSFSGGASADTQYF
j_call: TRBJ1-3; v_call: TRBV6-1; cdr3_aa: CASSEEGRSGNTIYF
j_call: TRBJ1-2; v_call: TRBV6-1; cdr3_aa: CASSEGRVRGYTF
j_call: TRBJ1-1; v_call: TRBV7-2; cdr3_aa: CASSPTKGVTEAFF
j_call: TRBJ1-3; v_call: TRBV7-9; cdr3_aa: CASSPRGNTIYF
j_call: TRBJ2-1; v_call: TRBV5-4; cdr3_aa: CASSPDRGSAYNEQFF
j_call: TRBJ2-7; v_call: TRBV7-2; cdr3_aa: CASTPGQGRYEQYF
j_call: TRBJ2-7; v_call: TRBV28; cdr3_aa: CASSPLGGTGGVGSYEQYF
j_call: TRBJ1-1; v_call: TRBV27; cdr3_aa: CASSYDRAMNTEAFF
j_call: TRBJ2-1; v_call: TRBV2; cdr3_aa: CASSEPHRKYNEQFF
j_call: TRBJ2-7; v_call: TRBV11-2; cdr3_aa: CASSLDLVQAYEQYF
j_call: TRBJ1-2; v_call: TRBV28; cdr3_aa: CASSSFDRAGPYGYTF
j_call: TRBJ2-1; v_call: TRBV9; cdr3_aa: CASSEEYGSTSGRNEQFF
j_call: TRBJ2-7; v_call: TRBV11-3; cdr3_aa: CASSNSGGIEQYF
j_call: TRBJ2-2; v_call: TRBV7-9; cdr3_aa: CASSTGTSTGELFF
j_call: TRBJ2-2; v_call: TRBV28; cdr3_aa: CASLRGGATGELFF
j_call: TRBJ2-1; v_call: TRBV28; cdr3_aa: CASSISGNDNEQFF
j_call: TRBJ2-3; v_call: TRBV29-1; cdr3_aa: CSAPFFGTGSDTQYF
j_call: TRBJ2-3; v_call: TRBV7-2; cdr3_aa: CASSSLAGGPGNTQYF
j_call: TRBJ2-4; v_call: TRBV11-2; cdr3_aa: CASSFFWDNVAKNIQYF
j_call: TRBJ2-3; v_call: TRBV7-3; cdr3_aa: CASSSPPGGTQYF
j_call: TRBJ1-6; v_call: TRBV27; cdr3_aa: CASSLTGALYNSPLHF
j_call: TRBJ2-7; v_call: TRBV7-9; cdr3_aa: CASSLGQTTYEQYF
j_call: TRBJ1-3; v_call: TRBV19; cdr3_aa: CASSPRGPSSGNTIYF
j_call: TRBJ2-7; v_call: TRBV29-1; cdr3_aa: CSVEGGLFLEQYF
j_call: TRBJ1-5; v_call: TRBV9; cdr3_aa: CASSRMSNQPQHF
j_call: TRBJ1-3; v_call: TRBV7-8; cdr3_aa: CASSYRGSGNTIYF
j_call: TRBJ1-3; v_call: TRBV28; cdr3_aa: CASSSVLTAGTIYF
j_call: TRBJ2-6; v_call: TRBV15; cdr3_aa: CATSGILGQGGSGANVLTF
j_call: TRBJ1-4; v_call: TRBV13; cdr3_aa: CASSLSVLDEKLFF
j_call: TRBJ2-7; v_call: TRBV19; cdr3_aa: CASSPGGSSYEQYF